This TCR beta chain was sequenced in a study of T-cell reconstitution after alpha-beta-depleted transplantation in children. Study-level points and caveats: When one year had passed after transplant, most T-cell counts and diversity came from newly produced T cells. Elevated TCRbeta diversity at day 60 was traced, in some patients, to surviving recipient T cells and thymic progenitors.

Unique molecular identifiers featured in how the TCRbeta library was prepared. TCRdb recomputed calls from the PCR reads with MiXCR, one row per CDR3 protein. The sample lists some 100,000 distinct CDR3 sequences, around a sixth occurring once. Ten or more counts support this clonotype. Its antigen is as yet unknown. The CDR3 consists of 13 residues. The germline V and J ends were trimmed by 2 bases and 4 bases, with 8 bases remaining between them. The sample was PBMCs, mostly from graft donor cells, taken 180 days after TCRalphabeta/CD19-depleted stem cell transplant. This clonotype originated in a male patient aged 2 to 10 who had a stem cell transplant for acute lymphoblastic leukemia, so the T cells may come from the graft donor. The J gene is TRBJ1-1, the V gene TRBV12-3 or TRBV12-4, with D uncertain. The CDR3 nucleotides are TGTGCCAGCAGTTTATGGGAGGGCACTGAAGCTTTCTTT. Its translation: CASSLWEGTEAFF.